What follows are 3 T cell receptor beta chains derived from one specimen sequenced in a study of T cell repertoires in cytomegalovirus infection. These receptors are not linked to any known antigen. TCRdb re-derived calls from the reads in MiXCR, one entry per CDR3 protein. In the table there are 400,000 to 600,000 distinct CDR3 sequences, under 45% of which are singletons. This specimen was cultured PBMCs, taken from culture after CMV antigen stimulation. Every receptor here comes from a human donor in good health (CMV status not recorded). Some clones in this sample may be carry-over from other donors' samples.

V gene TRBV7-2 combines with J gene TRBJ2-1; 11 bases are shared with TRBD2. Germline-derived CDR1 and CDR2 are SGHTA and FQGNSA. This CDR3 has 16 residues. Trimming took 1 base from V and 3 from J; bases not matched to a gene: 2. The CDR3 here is CASSLEGLAGYNEQFF. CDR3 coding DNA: TGTGCCAGCAGCTTAGAAGGACTAGCGGGCTACAATGAGCAGTTCTTC.

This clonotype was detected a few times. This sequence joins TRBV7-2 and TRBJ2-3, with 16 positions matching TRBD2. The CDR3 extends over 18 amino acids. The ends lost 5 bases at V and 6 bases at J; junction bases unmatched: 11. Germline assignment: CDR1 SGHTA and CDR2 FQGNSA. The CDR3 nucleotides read TGTGCCAGCAGCCTATCGGGACTAGCGGGAGGGCCGTCGGATACGCAGTATTTT. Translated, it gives CASSLSGLAGGPSDTQYF.

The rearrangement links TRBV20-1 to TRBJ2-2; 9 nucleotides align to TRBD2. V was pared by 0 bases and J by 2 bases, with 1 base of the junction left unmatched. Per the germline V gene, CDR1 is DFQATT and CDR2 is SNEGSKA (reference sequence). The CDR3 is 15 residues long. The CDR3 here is CSARERGGNTGELFF. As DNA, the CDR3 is TGCAGTGCTAGAGAGCGGGGGGGCAACACCGGGGAGCTGTTTTTT.